This entry concerns a single T cell receptor beta chain. Its antigen is unidentified. V gave up 2 bases and J gave up 1 base, with 8 bases separating them. This CDR3 is built from 14 residues. Per the germline V gene, CDR1 is LGHNA and CDR2 is YSLEER. These data come from a study of cytomegalovirus exposure and HLA in healthy donors. A multiplex PCR was run with 60 Vbeta primers and 13 Jbeta primers. The table came from immunoSEQ multiplex PCR; TCRdb's copy has only in-frame clones and leaves some out. Its table lists some 180,000 clones. Study-wide results and caveats: TCR beta V- and J-gene trimming was later associated with a missense DCLRE1C variant.

The TCR sequence derives from a man younger than 40 in good health and CMV-seronegative. Material: PBMCs. V and J are TRBV4-3 and TRBJ1-1, with D perhaps matching TRBD1 (6 bases). In DNA form, the CDR3 reads TGCGCCAGCAGCCAATACAGGGAGAACACTGAAGCTTTCTTT. It encodes CASSQYRENTEAFF.